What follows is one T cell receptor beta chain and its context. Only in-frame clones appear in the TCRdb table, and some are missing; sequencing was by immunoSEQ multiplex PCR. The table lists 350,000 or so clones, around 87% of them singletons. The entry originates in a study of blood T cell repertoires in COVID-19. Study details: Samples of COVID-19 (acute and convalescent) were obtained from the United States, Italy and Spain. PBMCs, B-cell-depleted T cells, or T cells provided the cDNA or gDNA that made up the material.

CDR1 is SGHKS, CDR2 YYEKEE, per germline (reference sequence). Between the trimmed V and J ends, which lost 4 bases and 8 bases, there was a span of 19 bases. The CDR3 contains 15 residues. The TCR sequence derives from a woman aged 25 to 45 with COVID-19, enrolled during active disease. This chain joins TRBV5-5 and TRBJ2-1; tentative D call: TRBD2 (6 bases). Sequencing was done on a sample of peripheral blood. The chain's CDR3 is CASSPGSAIRDEQFF. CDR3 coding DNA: TGTGCCAGCAGCCCCGGGAGCGCAATAAGGGATGAGCAGTTCTTC. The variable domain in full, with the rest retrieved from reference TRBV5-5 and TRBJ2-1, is DAGVTQSPTHLIKTRGQQVTLRCSPISGHKSVSWYQQVLGQGPQFIFQYYEKEERGRGNFPDRFSARQFPNYSSELNVNALLLGDSALYLCASSPGSAIRDEQFFGPGTRLTVL.